The sequence of this T cell receptor beta chain was determined in a study of Graves' ophthalmopathy and Graves' hyperthyroidism. New diagnoses, under 2 months' duration, and ages 18 to 65 characterized the hyperthyroidism patients. Certain patients were not enrolled. These were patients with other autoimmune diseases, uncontrolled infections, pregnancy or lactation. Diagnosis used clinical symptoms, serum thyroxine, TRAb, thyroid ultrasound and orbital computed tomography. Germline assignment: CDR1 LGHDT and CDR2 YNNKEL (reference sequence). With 6 bases clipped from V and 7 bases from J, the junction kept 12 bases outside the gene matches. The CDR3 consists of 15 residues. Study observations and caveats: Predictions made by the model for ophthalmopathy progression reached 55% to 71% sensitivity and about 72% specificity.

Concerning this clonotype itself: The antigen is unknown.

Amplification targeted the TCR beta CDR3 regions, with RNA transcripts as the source material. The library came from an HTBI-primed first-round RT-PCR and a second-round multiplex PCR. TCRdb processed the multiplex PCR reads anew with MiXCR; each CDR3 protein has one entry. Here the sample spans a few hundred thousand distinct CDR3 sequences, less than 40% being singletons. Source material: peripheral blood or thyroid tissue (not recorded which). The sequence was obtained from an adult man with Graves' hyperthyroidism. The chain employs TRBV3-1 and TRBJ2-5; the match to TRBD1 covers 9 bases. CDR3 nucleotide sequence: TGTGCCAGCAGGTCCGGGACAGGGAAGGTCGGGACCCAGTACTTC. It yields the protein CASRSGTGKVGTQYF.